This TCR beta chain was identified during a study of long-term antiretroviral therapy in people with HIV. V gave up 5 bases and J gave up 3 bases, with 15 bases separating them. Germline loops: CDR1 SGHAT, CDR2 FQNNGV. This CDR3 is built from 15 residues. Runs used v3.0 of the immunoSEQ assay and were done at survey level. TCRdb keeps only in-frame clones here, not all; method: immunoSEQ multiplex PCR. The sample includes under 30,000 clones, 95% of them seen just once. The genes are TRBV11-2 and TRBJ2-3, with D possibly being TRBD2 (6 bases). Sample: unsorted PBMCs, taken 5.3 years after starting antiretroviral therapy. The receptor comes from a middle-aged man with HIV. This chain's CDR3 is CASSTVGTETDTQYF. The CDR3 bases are TGTGCCAGCAGCACAGTCGGGACTGAAACAGATACGCAGTATTTT.